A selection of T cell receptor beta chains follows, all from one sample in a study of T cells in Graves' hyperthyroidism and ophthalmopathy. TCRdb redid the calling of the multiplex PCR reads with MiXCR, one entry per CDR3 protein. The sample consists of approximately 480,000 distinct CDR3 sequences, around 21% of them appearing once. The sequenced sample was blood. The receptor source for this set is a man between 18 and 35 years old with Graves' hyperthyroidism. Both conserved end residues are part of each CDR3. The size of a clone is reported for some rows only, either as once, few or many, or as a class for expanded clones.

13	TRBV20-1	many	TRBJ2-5	CSATTGGIGTQYF
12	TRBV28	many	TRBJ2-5	CASSLVGKSQYF
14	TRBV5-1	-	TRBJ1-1	CASSWTGASTEAFF
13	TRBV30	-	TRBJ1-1	CAWNRGPNTEAFF
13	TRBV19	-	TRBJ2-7	CASSPRVAYEQYF
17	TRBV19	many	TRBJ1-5	CASSSNGGYNSNQPQHF
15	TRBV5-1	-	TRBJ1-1	CASSLSAGGDTEAFF
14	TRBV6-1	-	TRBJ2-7	CASRPLGQGGEQYF
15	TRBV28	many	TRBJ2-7	CASSPTPPGSYEQYF
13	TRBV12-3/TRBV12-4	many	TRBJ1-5	CASSFEDNQPQHF
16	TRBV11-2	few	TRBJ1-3	CASSLEWAYSGNTIYF
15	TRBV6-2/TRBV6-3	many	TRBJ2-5	CASSYGWGPQETQYF
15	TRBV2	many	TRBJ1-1	CASSEEERPSAGTIF
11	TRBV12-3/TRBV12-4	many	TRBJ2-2	CASTFGGELFF
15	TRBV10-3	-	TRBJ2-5	CAISDRGGLQETQYF
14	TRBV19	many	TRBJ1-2	CASSIEARNYGYTF
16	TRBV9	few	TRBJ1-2	CASSVVTGGGIGGYTF
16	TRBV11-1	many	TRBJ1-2	CASGVSSGGADYGYTF
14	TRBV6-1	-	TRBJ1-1	CASSEREENTEAFF
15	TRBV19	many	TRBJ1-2	CASSTASHSNYGYTF